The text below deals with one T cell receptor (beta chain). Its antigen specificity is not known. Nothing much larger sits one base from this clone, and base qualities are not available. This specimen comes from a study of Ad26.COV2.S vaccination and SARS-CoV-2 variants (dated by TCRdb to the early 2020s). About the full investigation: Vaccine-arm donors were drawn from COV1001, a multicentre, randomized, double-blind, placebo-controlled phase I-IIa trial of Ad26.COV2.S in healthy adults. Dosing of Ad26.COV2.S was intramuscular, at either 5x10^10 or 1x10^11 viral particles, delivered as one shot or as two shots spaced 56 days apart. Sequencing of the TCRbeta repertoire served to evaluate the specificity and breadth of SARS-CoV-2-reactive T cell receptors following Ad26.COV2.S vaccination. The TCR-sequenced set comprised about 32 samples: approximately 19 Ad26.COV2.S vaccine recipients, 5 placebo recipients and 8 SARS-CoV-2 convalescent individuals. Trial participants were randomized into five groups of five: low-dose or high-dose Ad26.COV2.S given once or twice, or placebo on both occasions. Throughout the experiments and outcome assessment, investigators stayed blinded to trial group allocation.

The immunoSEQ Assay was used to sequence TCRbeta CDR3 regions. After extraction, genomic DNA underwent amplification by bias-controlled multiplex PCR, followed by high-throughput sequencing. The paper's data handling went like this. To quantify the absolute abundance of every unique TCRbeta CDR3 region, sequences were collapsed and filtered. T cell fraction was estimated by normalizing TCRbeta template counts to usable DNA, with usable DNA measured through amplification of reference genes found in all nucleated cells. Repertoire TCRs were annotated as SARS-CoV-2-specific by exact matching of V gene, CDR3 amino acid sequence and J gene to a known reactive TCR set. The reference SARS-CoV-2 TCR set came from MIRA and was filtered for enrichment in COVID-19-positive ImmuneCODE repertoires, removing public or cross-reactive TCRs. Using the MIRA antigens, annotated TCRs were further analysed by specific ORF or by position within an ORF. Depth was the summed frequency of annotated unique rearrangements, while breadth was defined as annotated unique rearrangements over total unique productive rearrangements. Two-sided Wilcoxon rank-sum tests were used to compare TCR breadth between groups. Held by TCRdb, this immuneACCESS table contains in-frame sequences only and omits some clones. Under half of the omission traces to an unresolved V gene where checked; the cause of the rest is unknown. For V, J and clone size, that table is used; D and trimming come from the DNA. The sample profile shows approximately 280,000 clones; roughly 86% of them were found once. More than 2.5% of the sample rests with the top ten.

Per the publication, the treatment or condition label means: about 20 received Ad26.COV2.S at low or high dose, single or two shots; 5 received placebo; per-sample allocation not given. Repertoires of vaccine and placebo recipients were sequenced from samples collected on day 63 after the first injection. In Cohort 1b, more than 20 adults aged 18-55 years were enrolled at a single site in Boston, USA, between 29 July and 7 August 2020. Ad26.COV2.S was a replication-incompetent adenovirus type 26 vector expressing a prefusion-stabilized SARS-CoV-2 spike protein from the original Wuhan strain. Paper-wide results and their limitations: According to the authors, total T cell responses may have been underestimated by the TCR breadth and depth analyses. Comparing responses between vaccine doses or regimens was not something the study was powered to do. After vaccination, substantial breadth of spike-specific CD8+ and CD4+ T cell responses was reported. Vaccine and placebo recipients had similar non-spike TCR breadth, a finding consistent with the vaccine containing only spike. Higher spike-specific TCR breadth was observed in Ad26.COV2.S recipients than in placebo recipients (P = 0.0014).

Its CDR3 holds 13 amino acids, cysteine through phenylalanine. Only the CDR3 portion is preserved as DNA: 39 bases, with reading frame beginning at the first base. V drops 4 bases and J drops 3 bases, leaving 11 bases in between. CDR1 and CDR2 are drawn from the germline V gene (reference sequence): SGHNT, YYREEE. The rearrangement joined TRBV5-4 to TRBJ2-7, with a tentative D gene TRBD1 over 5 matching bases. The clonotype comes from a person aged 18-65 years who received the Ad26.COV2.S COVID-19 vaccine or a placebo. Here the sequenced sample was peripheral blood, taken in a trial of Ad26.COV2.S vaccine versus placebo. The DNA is TGTGCCAGCAGCCCCGGACAAAACTACGAGCAGTACTTC. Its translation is CASSPGQNYEQYF.